This T cell receptor (beta chain) was recovered during a study of cytomegalovirus exposure and HLA in healthy donors. Turning to the study itself: The roughly 120 validation repertoires used the same platform as the 600 to 750 first-cohort repertoires (as reported by a later analysis). General study findings and limits: In vitro confirmation showed a few CMV-associated chains to be CMV antigen specific. Altogether, some 170 TCR beta chains were recorded as cytomegalovirus-associated.

This CDR3 comprises 15 residues. V was pared by 2 bases and J by 6 bases, with 5 bases of the junction left unmatched. Germline values: CDR1 SGHTA, CDR2 FQGNSA. About this clone itself: The antigen is undetermined.

Data came from immunoSEQ multiplex PCR; TCRdb stores just in-frame clones and leaves some out. The table records tens of thousands of clones, approximately 91% of them present only once. This rearrangement joins TRBV7-2 to TRBJ2-3; 10 bases align to TRBD2. Sequencing was done on a sample of PBMCs. The TCR sequence derives from a man younger than 45 in good health and CMV-seronegative. The CDR3 loop reads CASSLLAGVGDTQYF. The DNA for the CDR3 is TGTGCCAGCAGCTTACTAGCGGGAGTAGGCGATACGCAGTATTTT.